The rows below give T cell receptor beta chains drawn from one sample of a study of cytomegalovirus exposure and HLA in healthy donors. TCRdb's table, derived via immunoSEQ multiplex PCR, lists solely in-frame clones and lacks some. Seen here are about 130,000 clones, roughly 70% observed once, and the top ten hold about 3%. Material for sequencing was PBMCs. These receptors were taken from a man aged 25 to 40 in good health and CMV-seronegative. Each CDR3 is given with its conserved first and last residue. Not all rows give a size; the values are once, few, many and, for expanded clones, a class.

clone_size,v_call,j_call,cdr3_aa
NA,TRBV29-1,TRBJ2-2,CSVEYGNTGELFF
NA,TRBV7-2,TRBJ2-7,CASSQGSGGVYEQYF
NA,TRBV19,TRBJ1-6,CASTPLGGNSPLHF
few,TRBV4-3,TRBJ1-2,CASSQDLSVTAINYGYTF
few,TRBV5-1,TRBJ2-3,CASTRAGEITDTQYF
NA,TRBV7-3,TRBJ2-1,CASSLNERQGEDNEQFF
NA,TRBV9,TRBJ2-7,CASSVVGQGGDEQYF
NA,TRBV4-3,TRBJ1-6,CASSQDTGQAKNSPLHF
NA,TRBV5-6,TRBJ2-7,CASSPGLAHEQYF
once,TRBV9,TRBJ1-1,CASSGEGFIDTEAFF
NA,TRBV30,TRBJ2-7,CACTGTSHEQYF
NA,TRBV11-2,TRBJ2-6,CASSLLSSSGANVLTF
NA,TRBV6-1,TRBJ2-5,CASSGGRETQYF
NA,TRBV19,TRBJ2-7,CASSTLTGGEQYF
NA,TRBV6-5,TRBJ1-1,CASSLQGQPLITEAFF
NA,TRBV5-1,TRBJ1-1,CASSFRQLGGTEAFF
NA,TRBV11-3,TRBJ1-1,CASSLSGEKNTEAFF
NA,TRBV5-4,TRBJ1-5,CASSLGQLRQPQHF
few,TRBV7-2,TRBJ1-1,CASSFDRGAEAFF
few,TRBV19,TRBJ2-2,CASRATGGTGELFF
once,TRBV6-5,TRBJ1-2,CASSYNRVGGGYTF
NA,TRBV19,TRBJ2-5,CASSPGLAGYSQYF
NA,TRBV7-3,TRBJ2-7,CASSFSGRAGEQYF
NA,TRBV7-2,TRBJ2-1,CASSAYAAGGPGEQFF
NA,TRBV30,TRBJ2-2,CAWDRGQGNTGELFF
NA,TRBV25-1,TRBJ1-4,CASTSGGEKLFF
NA,TRBV29-1,TRBJ2-2,CSGQGANTGELFF
NA,TRBV20-1,TRBJ2-7,CSATGFPEQYF
NA,TRBV19,TRBJ2-3,CASSLSGGTDTQYF
NA,TRBV5-1,TRBJ2-3,CASSYKATSTDTQYF
NA,TRBV6-5,TRBJ1-1,CASSKPGGTEAFF
NA,TRBV7-2,TRBJ1-3,CASSLVSRGSRNTIYF
once,TRBV19,TRBJ2-1,CARPCGGIYNEQFF
NA,TRBV13,TRBJ2-5,CASSPFGGGYQGTQYF
NA,TRBV27,TRBJ1-6,CASSYTGHNSPLHF
NA,TRBV9,TRBJ2-1,CASSVVWGREGNEQFF
NA,TRBV9,TRBJ2-3,CASSPRIGGSTDTQYF
NA,TRBV4-2,TRBJ1-5,CASSQDSDRGQPQHF
NA,TRBV5-1,TRBJ1-4,CASSPNSRWGQDATNEKLFF
once,TRBV7-2,TRBJ2-1,CASSLGTSSNEQFF
NA,TRBV27,TRBJ2-2,CASSLTGDRRTGELFF
NA,TRBV27,TRBJ1-4,CASSLNRVGDEKLFF
once,TRBV19,TRBJ1-1,CASSNQGDTEAFF
NA,TRBV7-7,TRBJ2-7,CASSLGQGPTYEQYF
NA,TRBV5-1,TRBJ2-1,CASSLDRDNEQFF
NA,TRBV5-4,TRBJ2-5,CASSLALGAVSAQYF
NA,TRBV15,TRBJ2-3,CATSRAASGGLETQYF
once,TRBV6-5,TRBJ1-5,CASSPQGIGNQPQHF
NA,TRBV6-5,TRBJ1-2,CASSYADRGGGYTF
NA,TRBV7-2,TRBJ2-1,CASSDLAGGPLNEQFF
once,TRBV7-9,TRBJ2-7,CASSLERVKQYF
NA,TRBV5-4,TRBJ2-7,CASSMDSSYEQYF
NA,TRBV11-2,TRBJ2-5,CASSLGTSGRGTVETQYF
few,TRBV19,TRBJ2-1,CASRGGSSYNEQFF
NA,TRBV11-2,TRBJ1-5,CASSLQGDQPQHF
few,TRBV4-2,TRBJ2-1,CASSQGGGTDNEQFF
NA,TRBV5-6,TRBJ1-5,CASSQDRGGNQPQHF